The entry below describes one T cell receptor (beta chain). What it binds is unknown. Other nucleotide sequences in the sample specify the same CDR3. Data came from immunoSEQ multiplex PCR; TCRdb stores just in-frame clones and leaves some out. Among around 2,100,000 clones, roughly 95% were seen once, and the ten largest hold 1% to 1.5%. The V and J ends lost 5 bases and 5 bases, in that order; junction bases with no gene match: 3. The CDR3 has 13 amino acids. Germline V CDR1 and CDR2: MNHEY, SMNVEV (reference sequence). The data stem from a study of shared clonotypes between healthy human individuals. About the research overall: Participating donors consisted of two women and a few men aged 18 to 49.

Study conclusions and caveats: Four donors had roughly 5% of their naive CD4 clonotypes in common. Against clonotypes common to all four donors, non-shared ones had lower generation probabilities.

CD45RO-negative CD8 cells positively selected for CCR7 made up the naive population, which excluded terminally differentiated effector memory CD45RA+ cells. Sequenced: naive CD8+ T cells sorted from blood. The source of this sequence is a man between 18 and 35 years old in good health. This chain links TRBV27 with TRBJ2-5; 9 nucleotides line up with TRBD2. For the CDR3, the DNA is TGTGCCAGCAGTCTCCTAGCGGGGGAGACCCAGTACTTC. It encodes CASSLLAGETQYF.